This T cell receptor (beta chain) was obtained from a study of blood T cells in healthy people across ages. This clonotype was counted a single time. Germline V gene lookup returns CDR1 SGHDT and CDR2 YYEEEE. The CDR3 is 13 amino acids. Trimming removed 0 bases from V and 14 bases from J, with 14 bases in between. For the second PCR, which ran for roughly 6 to 11 cycles, a sample-barcoded 5' primer and a J-beta primer mix were used. Each cDNA molecule, via a template-switch adaptor with 12 random nucleotides, was tagged. Using its own MiXCR run on the 5' RACE reads, TCRdb lists one record per CDR3 protein. The sample lists some 1 million distinct CDR3 sequences; around 43% were seen once.

The sample taken for sequencing was blood. The J gene is TRBJ1-4, the V gene TRBV5-6; no clear D. This sequence was found in a woman aged 60-75 years in good health. The CDR3 nucleotides read TGTGCCAGCAGCTTGGAGTTCGGTGGAGACCTGTTTTTT. It encodes CASSLEFGGDLFF.